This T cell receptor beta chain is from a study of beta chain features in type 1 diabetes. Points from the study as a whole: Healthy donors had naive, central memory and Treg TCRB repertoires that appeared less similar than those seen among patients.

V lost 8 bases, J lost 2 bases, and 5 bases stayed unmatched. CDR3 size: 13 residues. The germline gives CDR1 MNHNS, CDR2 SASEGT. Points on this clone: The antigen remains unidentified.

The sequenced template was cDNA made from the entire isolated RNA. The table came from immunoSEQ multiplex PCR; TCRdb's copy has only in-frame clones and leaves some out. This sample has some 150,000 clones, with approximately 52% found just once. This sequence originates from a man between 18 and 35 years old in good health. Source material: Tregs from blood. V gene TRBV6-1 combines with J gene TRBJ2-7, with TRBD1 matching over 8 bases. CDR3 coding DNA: TGTGCCAGCTTAAGGACAGGGACCTACGAGCAGTACTTC. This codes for CASLRTGTYEQYF.